This T cell receptor beta chain is from a study of blood T cell repertoires in COVID-19. The repertoire was sequenced with immunoSEQ multiplex PCR; TCRdb's copy has only in-frame clones and lacks some. The sample has tens of thousands of clones, 82% seen once. The germline CDR1 and CDR2 sequences are MNHEY and SMNVEV (reference sequence). CDR3 length equals 19 residues. The V and J ends lost 5 bases and 1 base, in that order; junction bases with no gene match: 13. V usage is TRBV27 and J usage is TRBJ2-3; 12 bases map to TRBD2. The source is a human donor in a cohort sampled during active COVID-19. Sequencing was done on a sample of peripheral blood. The CDR3 DNA reads as TGTGCCAGCAGTCGGACTAGCGGGGTACCCTCGGGCGGCACAGATACGCAGTATTTT. Translation: CASSRTSGVPSGGTDTQYF.